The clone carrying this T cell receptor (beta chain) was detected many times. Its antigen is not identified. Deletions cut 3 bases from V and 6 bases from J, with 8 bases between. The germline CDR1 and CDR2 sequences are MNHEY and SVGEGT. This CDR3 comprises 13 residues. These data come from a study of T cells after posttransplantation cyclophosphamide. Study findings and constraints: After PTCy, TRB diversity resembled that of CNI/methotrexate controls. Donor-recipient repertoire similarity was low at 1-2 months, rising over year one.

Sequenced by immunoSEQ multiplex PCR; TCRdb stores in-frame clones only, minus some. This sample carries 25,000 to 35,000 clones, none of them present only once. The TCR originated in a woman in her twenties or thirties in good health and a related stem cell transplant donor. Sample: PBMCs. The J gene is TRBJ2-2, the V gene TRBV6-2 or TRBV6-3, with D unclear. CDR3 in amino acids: CASSYSPPGELFF. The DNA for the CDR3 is TGTGCCAGCAGTTATAGCCCTCCCGGGGAGCTGTTTTTT.